This T cell receptor beta chain originates from a study of STAT5B mutations in CD4+ large granular lymphocyte leukemia. General observations from the study: About a quarter of private leukemic clonotypes occurred rarely in other patients' non-leukemic repertoires.

Healthy controls were blood donor buffy coats. Details on this clone: Its target is not known.

Original handling: Lowest detectable productive clonotype frequency was 2.59 x 10-5. The data were produced by immunoSEQ multiplex PCR, yet TCRdb's version contains in-frame clones alone and is incomplete. The V and J calls and the clone size are those of that table, but D and trimming were determined from the DNA. This table has more than 25,000 clones, more than 65% appearing once. The source is a human donor in good health. The sequenced sample was CD4+ T cells from blood buffy coats.

Written as DNA, the CDR3 is TGTGCCAGCGCCACCCGGGAGAGCAATCAGCCCCAGCATTTT. It encodes CASATRESNQPQHF. The V call is TRBV6-5, the J call TRBJ1-5; D ambiguous. The CDR3 runs 14 residues. Germline CDR1 and CDR2: MNHEY and SVGAGI. Trimming took off 8 bases at V and 1 base at J, with 12 bases between the two ends.